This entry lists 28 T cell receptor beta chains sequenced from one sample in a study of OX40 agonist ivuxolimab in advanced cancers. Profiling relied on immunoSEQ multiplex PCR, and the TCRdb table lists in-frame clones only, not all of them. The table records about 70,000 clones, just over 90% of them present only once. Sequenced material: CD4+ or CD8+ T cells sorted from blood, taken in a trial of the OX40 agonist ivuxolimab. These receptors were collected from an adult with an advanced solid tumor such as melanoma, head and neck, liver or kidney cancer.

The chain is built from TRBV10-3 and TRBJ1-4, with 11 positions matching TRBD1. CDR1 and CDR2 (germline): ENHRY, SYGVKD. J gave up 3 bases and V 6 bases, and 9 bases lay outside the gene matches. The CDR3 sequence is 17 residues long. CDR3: CAISPGTGGAANEKLFF. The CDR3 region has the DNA TGTGCCATCAGCCCCGGGACAGGGGGTGCTGCTAATGAAAAACTGTTTTTT.

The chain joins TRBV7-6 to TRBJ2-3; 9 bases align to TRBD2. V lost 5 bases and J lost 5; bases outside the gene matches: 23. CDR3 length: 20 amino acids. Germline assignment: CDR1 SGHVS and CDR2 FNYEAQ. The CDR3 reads CASSLPTGAGSGSGRDTQYF. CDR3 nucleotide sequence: TGTGCCAGCAGCCTACCGACGGGGGCTGGTAGCGGGAGCGGAAGAGATACGCAGTATTTT.

DNA for the CDR3: TGTGCCAGCAGCCCTACGGGACAGTATCTCTACAATGAGCAGTTCTTC. It codes for CASSPTGQYLYNEQFF. This chain connects TRBV7-2 to TRBJ2-1; TRBD1 agrees at 7 bases. Per germline, CDR1 SGHTA and CDR2 FQGNSA. The CDR3 is made up of 16 amino acids. The J segment lost 3 bases and the V segment lost 5 bases, leaving 10 bases of the junction unmatched.

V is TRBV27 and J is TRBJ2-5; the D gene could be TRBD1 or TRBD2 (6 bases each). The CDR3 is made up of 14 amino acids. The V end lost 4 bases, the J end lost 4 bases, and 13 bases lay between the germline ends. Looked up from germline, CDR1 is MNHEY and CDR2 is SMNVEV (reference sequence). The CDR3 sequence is CASSSVGGRETQYF. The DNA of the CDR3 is TGTGCCAGCAGTTCCGTGGGGGGCCGAGAGACCCAGTACTTC.

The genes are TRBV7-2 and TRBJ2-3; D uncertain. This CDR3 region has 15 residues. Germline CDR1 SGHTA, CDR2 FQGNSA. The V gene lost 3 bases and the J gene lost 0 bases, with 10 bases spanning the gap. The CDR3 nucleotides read TGTGCCAGCAGCTTTTCGCTAACTAGCACAGATACGCAGTATTTT. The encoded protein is CASSFSLTSTDTQYF.

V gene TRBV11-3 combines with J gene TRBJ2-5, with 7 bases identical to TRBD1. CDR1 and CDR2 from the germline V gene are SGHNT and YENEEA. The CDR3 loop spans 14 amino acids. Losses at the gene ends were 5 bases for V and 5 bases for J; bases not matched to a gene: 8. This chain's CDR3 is CASSPYRGGETQYF. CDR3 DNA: TGTGCCAGCAGCCCTTACAGGGGCGGGGAGACCCAGTACTTC.

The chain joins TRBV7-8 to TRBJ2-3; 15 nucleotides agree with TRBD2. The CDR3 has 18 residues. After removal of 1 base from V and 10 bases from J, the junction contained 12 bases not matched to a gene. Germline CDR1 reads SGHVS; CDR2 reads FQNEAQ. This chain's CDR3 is CASSLVLRTSGRADAQYF. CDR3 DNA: TGTGCCAGCAGCTTAGTCTTGAGGACTAGCGGGAGGGCCGACGCGCAGTATTTT.

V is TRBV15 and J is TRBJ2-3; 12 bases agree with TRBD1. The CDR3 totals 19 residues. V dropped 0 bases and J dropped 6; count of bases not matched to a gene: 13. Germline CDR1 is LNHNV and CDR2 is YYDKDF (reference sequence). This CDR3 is CATSRDREVGTGGRDTQYF. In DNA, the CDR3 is TGTGCCACCAGCAGAGATCGGGAGGTTGGGACAGGGGGCCGCGATACGCAGTATTTT.

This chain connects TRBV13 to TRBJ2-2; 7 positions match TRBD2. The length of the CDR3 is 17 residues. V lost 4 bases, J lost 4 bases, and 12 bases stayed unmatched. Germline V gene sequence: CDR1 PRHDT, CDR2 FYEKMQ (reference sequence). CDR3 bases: TGTGCCAGCAGCTCCGCCTCTCTTAGCGGGTCCACCGGGGAGCTGTTTTTT. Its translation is CASSSASLSGSTGELFF.

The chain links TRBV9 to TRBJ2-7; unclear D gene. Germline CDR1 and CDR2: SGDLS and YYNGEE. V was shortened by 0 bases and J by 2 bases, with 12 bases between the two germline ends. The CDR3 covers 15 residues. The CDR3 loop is CASSVGTEETYEQYF. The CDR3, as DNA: TGTGCCAGCAGCGTAGGTACAGAGGAAACCTACGAGCAGTACTTC.

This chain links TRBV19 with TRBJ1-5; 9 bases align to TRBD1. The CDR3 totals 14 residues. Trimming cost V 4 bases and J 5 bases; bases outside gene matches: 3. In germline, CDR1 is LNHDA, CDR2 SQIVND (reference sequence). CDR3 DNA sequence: TGTGCCAGTAGTAGACAGGGGGTCGATCAGCCCCAGCATTTT. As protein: CASSRQGVDQPQHF.

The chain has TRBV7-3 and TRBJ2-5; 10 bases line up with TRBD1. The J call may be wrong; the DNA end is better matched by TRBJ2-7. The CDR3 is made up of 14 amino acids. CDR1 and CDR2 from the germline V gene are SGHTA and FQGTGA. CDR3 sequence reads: CASSMGQGSYEQYF. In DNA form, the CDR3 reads TGTGCCAGCAGCATGGGACAGGGGTCCTACGAGCAGTACTTC.

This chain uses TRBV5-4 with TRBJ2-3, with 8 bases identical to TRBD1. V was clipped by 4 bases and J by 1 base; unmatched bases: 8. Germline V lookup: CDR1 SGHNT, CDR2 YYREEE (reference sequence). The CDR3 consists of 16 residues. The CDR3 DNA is TGTGCCAGCAGCCCTCGACAGGGGCTCGGCACAGATACGCAGTATTTT. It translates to CASSPRQGLGTDTQYF.

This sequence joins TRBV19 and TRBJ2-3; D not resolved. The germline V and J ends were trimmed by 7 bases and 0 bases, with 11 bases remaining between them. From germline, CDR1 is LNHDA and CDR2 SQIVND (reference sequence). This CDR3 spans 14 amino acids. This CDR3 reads CASNKDISTDTQYF. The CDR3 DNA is TGTGCCAGTAATAAGGATATCAGCACAGATACGCAGTATTTT.

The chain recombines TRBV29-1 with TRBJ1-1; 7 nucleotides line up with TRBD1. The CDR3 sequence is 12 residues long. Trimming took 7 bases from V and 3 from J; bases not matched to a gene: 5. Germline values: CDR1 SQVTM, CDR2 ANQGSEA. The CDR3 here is CSGSGGYTEAFF. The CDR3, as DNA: TGCAGCGGATCAGGGGGATACACTGAAGCTTTCTTT.

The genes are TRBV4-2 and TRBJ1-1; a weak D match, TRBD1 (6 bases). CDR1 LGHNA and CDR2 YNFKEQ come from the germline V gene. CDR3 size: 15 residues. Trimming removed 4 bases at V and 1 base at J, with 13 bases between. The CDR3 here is CASSLLGGPNTEAFF. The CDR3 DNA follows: TGTGCCAGCAGCCTTCTCGGGGGGCCGAACACTGAAGCTTTCTTT.

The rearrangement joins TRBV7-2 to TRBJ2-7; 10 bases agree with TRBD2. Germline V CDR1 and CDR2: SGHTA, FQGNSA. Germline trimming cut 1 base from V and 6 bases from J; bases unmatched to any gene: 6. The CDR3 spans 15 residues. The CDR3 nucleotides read TGTGCCAGCAGCTTAGAAGGGACTAGCGTAGTCGAGCAGTACTTC. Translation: CASSLEGTSVVEQYF.

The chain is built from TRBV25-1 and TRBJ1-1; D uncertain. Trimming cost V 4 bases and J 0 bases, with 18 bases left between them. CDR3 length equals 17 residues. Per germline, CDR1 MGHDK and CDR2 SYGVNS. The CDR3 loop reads CASSANRDTLLNTEAFF. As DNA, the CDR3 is TGTGCCAGCAGTGCTAACCGGGATACACTATTGAACACTGAAGCTTTCTTT.

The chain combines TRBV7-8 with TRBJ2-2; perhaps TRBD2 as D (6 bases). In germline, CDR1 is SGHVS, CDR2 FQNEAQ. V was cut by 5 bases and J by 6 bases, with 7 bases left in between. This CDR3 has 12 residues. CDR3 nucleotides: TGTGCCAGCAGCCCGGGGGCCGGGGAGCTGTTTTTT. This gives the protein CASSPGAGELFF. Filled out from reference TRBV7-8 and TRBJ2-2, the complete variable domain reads GAGVSQSPRYKVAKRGQDVALRCDPISGHVSLFWYQQALGQGPEFLTYFQNEAQLDKSGLPSDRFFAERPEGSVSTLKIQRTQQEDSAVYLCASSPGAGELFFGEGSRLTVL.

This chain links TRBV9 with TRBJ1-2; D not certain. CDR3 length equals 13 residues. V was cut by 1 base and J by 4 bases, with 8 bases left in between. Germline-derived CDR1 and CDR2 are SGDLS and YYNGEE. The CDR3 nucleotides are TGTGCCAGCAGCGTACAGGATGGCTATGGCTACACCTTC. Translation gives CASSVQDGYGYTF.

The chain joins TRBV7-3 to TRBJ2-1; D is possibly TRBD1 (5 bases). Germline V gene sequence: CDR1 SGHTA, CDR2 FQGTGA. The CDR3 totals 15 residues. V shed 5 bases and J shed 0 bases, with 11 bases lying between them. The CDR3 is CASSPLTASYNEQFF. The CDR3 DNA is TGTGCCAGCAGCCCCCTGACAGCCTCCTACAATGAGCAGTTCTTC.

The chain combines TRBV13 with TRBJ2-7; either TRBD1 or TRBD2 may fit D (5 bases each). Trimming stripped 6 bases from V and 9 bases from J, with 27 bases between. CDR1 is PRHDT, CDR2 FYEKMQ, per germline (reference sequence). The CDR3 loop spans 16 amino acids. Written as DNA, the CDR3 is TGTGCCAGCAGGAATAGGGCACGGGGCGATGAATTCGGGCAGTACTTC. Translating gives CASRNRARGDEFGQYF.

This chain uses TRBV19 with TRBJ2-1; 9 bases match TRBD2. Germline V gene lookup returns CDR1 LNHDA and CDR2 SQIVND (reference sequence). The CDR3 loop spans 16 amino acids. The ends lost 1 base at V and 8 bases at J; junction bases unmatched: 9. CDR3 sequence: CASSIVYGGRAYEQFF. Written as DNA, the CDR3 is TGTGCCAGTAGTATAGTTTATGGCGGGAGGGCCTATGAGCAGTTCTTC.

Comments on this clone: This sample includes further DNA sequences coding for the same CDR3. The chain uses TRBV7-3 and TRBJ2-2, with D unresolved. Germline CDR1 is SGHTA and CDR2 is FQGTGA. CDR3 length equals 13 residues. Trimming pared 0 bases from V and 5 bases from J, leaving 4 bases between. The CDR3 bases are TGTGCCAGCAGCTTAACGGGAACCGGGGAGCTGTTTTTT. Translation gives CASSLTGTGELFF. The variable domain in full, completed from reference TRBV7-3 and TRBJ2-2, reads GAGVSQTPSNKVTEKGKYVELRCDPISGHTALYWYRQSLGQGPEFLIYFQGTGAADDSGLPNDRFFAVRPEGSVSTLKIQRTERGDSAVYLCASSLTGTGELFFGEGSRLTVL.

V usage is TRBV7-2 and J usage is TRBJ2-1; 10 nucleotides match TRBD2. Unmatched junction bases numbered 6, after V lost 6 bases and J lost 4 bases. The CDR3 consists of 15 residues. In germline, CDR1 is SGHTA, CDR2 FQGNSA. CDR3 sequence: CASRSSGSSYNEQFF. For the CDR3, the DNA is TGTGCCAGCAGGTCTAGCGGGAGTTCATACAATGAGCAGTTCTTC. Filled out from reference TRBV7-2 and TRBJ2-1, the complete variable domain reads GAGVSQSPSNKVTEKGKDVELRCDPISGHTALYWYRQSLGQGLEFLIYFQGNSAPDKSGLPSDRFSAERTGGSVSTLTIQRTQQEDSAVYLCASRSSGSSYNEQFFGPGTRLTVL.

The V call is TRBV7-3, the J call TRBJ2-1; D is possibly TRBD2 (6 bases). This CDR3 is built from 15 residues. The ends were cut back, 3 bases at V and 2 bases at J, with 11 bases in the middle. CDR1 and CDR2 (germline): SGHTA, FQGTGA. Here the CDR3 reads CASSFDRGTYNEQFF. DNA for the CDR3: TGTGCCAGCAGCTTTGATCGCGGGACCTACAATGAGCAGTTCTTC.

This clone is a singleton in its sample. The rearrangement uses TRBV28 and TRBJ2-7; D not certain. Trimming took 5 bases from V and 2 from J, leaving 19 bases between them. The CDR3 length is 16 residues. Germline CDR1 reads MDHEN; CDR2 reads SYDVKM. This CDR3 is CASSPPTYTATYEQYF. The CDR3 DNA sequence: TGTGCCAGCAGTCCTCCGACTTATACTGCGACCTACGAGCAGTACTTC.

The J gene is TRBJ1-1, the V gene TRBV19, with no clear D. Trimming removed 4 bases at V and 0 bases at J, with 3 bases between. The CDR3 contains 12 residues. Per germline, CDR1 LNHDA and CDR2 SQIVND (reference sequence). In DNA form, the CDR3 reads TGTGCCAGTAGTAGGATGAACACTGAAGCTTTCTTT. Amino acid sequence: CASSRMNTEAFF.